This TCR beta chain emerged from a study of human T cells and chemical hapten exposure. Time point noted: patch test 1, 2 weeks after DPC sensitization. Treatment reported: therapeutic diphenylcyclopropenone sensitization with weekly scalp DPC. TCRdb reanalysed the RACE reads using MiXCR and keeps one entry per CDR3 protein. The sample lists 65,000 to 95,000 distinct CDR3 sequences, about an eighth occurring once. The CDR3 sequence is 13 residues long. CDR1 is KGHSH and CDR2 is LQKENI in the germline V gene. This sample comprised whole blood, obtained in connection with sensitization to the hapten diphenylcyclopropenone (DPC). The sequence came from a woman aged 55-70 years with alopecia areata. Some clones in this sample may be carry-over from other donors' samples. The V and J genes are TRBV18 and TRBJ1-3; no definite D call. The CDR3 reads CAGRVAAGNTIYF. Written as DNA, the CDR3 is TGTGCAGGGAGGGTCGCCGCTGGAAACACCATATATTTT.